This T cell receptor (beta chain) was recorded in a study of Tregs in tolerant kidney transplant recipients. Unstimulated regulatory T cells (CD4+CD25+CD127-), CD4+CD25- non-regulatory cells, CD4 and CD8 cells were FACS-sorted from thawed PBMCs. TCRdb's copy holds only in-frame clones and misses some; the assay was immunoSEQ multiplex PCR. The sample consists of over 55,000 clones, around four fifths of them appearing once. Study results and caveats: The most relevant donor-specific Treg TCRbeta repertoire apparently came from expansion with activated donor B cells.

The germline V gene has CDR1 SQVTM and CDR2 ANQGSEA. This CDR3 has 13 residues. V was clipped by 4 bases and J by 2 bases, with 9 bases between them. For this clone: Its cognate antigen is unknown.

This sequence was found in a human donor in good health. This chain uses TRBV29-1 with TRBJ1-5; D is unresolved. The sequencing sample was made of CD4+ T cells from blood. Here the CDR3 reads CSVGVGRNQPQHF. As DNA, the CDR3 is TGCAGCGTTGGAGTGGGCCGCAATCAGCCCCAGCATTTT.